This T cell receptor (beta chain) originates from a study of control samples from healthy donors and cancer patients. Libraries were prepared by immunoSEQ multiplex PCR; TCRdb keeps only in-frame clonotypes and omits some of them. The sample carries 75,000 to 100,000 clones, about 88% recorded once. V was shortened by 1 base and J by 0 bases, with 13 bases between the two germline ends. This CDR3 has 16 residues. Germline lookup yields CDR1 SGHDT and CDR2 YYEEEE. This TCR was sampled from a woman between 50 and 59 years old in good health. V gene TRBV5-6 combines with J gene TRBJ1-1, with D unclear. The sample comprised blood. In nucleotides, the CDR3 is TGTGCCAGCAGCTTGTATTTAGGCCGTCTGAACACTGAAGCTTTCTTT. Translating gives CASSLYLGRLNTEAFF.